This is a list of T cell receptor beta chains from one sample in a study of cytomegalovirus exposure and HLA in healthy donors. TCRdb's copy holds only in-frame clones and misses some; the assay was immunoSEQ multiplex PCR. The table shows over 150,000 clones, with 70% to 80% occurring only once. Sequencing was carried out using PBMCs. These receptors all come from a male donor in good health and CMV-seronegative. Each CDR3 is given with its conserved first and last residue. The D gene is left open where the match is weak. For some rows the clone size is stated as once, few or many, or as a class when expanded; others skip it.

v_call	j_call	d_call	cdr3_length	clone_size	cdr3_nt	cdr3_aa
TRBV20-1	TRBJ1-1	-	11	-	TGCAGTGGGGGGACAAACACTGAAGCTTTCTTT	CSGGTNTEAFF
TRBV6-1	TRBJ1-5	TRBD1	12	-	TGTGCCACCTGGACAGGGCGGCAGCCCCAGCATTTT	CATWTGRQPQHF
TRBV18	TRBJ2-1	TRBD1	15	-	TGTGCCAGCTCACCTTTCACAGGGGCCTACAATGAGCAGTTCTTC	CASSPFTGAYNEQFF
TRBV30	TRBJ2-1	TRBD2	16	-	TGTGCCTCTTACTCTAGCGGAGGGGCGGATTACAATGAGCAGTTCTTC	CASYSSGGADYNEQFF
TRBV6-6	TRBJ1-2	TRBD1	13	-	TGTGCCAGCAGAGAGACAGGGTCAACCGGCTACACCTTC	CASRETGSTGYTF
TRBV30	TRBJ2-7	-	13	once	TGTGCCTGGAGTTTAGGACAGATCTCCGAGCAGTACTTC	CAWSLGQISEQYF
TRBV6-5	TRBJ1-6	TRBD1	14	-	TGTGCCAGCAGTTATAGGACAGGGTCTTCACCCCTCCACTTT	CASSYRTGSSPLHF
TRBV6-6	TRBJ1-3	-	15	-	TGTGCCAGCAGTTACACCCCAGGGTACGGAAACACCATATATTTT	CASSYTPGYGNTIYF
TRBV27	TRBJ1-5	TRBD1	14	few	TGTGCCAGCAGTTCTCGGACAGGTAATCAGCCCCAGCATTTT	CASSSRTGNQPQHF
TRBV7-3	TRBJ1-1	-	13	few	TGTGCCAGCAGCTTAACAGCGAACACTGAAGCTTTCTTT	CASSLTANTEAFF
TRBV28	TRBJ1-5	-	15	-	TGTGCCAGCACCTCCCCACAGGGATTCAATCAGCCCCAGCATTTT	CASTSPQGFNQPQHF
TRBV9	TRBJ2-7	-	16	-	TGTGCCAGCAGCGTCGGAGGTCCAGTCTTCGGCTACGAGCAGTACTTC	CASSVGGPVFGYEQYF
TRBV2	TRBJ1-5	-	15	-	TGTGCCAGCAGGTCGGACGGACTTAGCAATCAGCCCCAGCATTTT	CASRSDGLSNQPQHF
TRBV30	TRBJ2-7	TRBD2	17	-	TGTGCCTGGAGTTTACCCTCATTCCTAGCGGGAGTCTACGAGCAGTACTTC	CAWSLPSFLAGVYEQYF
TRBV5-1	TRBJ1-2	TRBD1	14	few	TGCGCCAGCAGCACCGGACAGGGGGACTATGGCTACACCTTC	CASSTGQGDYGYTF
TRBV4-1	TRBJ2-5	-	15	few	TGCGCCAGCAGCCCTCGACAGCTGGAAAGGGAGACCCAGTACTTC	CASSPRQLERETQYF
TRBV6-6	TRBJ2-1	TRBD2	13	few	TGTGCCAGCAGTCCCGGGGGGAACAATGAGCAGTTCTTC	CASSPGGNNEQFF
TRBV7-9	TRBJ2-7	-	13	-	TGTGCCAGCAGCCCCGGACATACCTACGAGCAGTACTTC	CASSPGHTYEQYF
TRBV7-3	TRBJ2-7	-	13	-	TGTGCCAGCAGCTCCTATTTCCCGGGCGAGCAGTACTTC	CASSSYFPGEQYF
TRBV30	TRBJ1-1	TRBD1	12	-	TGTGCCGGACAGGGGGGGAACACTGAAGCTTTCTTT	CAGQGGNTEAFF
TRBV6-5	TRBJ1-4	-	16	-	TGTGCCAGCAGTTACTCGATAGAGGGCACTAATGAAAAACTGTTTTTT	CASSYSIEGTNEKLFF
TRBV7-3	TRBJ1-6	TRBD1	14	-	TGTGCCAGCAGCTTAGGGACAGGAGTTTCACCCCTCCACTTT	CASSLGTGVSPLHF
TRBV20-1	TRBJ2-5	-	11	few	TGCAGTGCTAGACACTTAGAGACCCAGTACTTC	CSARHLETQYF
TRBV27	TRBJ1-5	-	14	-	TGTGCCAGCAGCCAGGGTGGGGGCAATCAGCCCCAGCATTTT	CASSQGGGNQPQHF
TRBV6-6	TRBJ2-1	-	14	-	TGTGCCAGCGCCTCGGGAGTGACCTACAATGAGCAGTTCTTC	CASASGVTYNEQFF
TRBV29-1	TRBJ1-5	TRBD1	14	-	TGCAGCGTTGTAGACAGGGGAACGTTGGAACCCCAGCATTTT	CSVVDRGTLEPQHF
TRBV19	TRBJ2-1	-	14	-	TGTGCCAGTGGCCAGGGCGGGGCGCCCGATGAGCAGTTCTTC	CASGQGGAPDEQFF
TRBV7-3	TRBJ2-7	-	13	-	TGTGCCAGCAGCTTAACAGGGGGAAGCGAGCAGTACTTC	CASSLTGGSEQYF
TRBV28	TRBJ2-7	TRBD1	13	few	TGTGCCAGCAGTTTACAAGACAGGGTGCTGATGTACTTC	CASSLQDRVLMYF
TRBV7-9	TRBJ2-7	TRBD1	15	-	TGTGCCAGCAGCCTTTGGACAGGTGGAGACTCCGAGCAGTACTTC	CASSLWTGGDSEQYF
TRBV28	TRBJ2-7	TRBD2	17	-	TGTGCCAGCTCCTTCATAGCGGGAGTTTCTTCCCCCTACGAGCAGTACTTC	CASSFIAGVSSPYEQYF
TRBV2	TRBJ1-5	-	15	-	TGTGCCAGCAGTGACCCCAGGCAATTCAATCAGCCCCAGCATTTT	CASSDPRQFNQPQHF
TRBV9	TRBJ2-7	-	14	once	TGTGCCAGCAGCGTAGGTACGGGAAACTACGAGCAGTACTTC	CASSVGTGNYEQYF
TRBV28	TRBJ2-4	TRBD2	15	-	TGTGCCAGCAAGAGGGTAGCGGGGGGTCTATACATTCAGTACTTC	CASKRVAGGLYIQYF
TRBV28	TRBJ2-6	TRBD2	15	few	TGTGCCAGCACTCCTAGCGGGACAGGGGCCAACGTCCTGACTTTC	CASTPSGTGANVLTF
TRBV28	TRBJ2-1	TRBD2	17	-	TGTGCCAGCAGACCCCCGGGACTAGCGGGAGCCAGGAATGAGCAGTTCTTC	CASRPPGLAGARNEQFF
TRBV15	TRBJ1-4	-	14	-	TGTGCCACCAGGGGGAACAGGGAAAAAGAAAAACTGTTTTTT	CATRGNREKEKLFF
TRBV29-1	TRBJ1-1	TRBD1	13	few	TGCAGCGGCGGGGCAGGGGGCTGGACTGAAGCTTTCTTT	CSGGAGGWTEAFF
TRBV11-3	TRBJ2-3	TRBD1	15	-	TGTGCCAGCAGCTTAGGAGGGGGACAGGGCGATACGCAGTATTTT	CASSLGGGQGDTQYF
TRBV5-5	TRBJ2-1	TRBD1	14	-	TGTGCCAGCAGCATCTACCTGACAGGGAATGAGCAGTTCTTC	CASSIYLTGNEQFF
TRBV9	TRBJ2-5	TRBD2	18	-	TGTGCCAGCAGCGTAGGGTTGTCTAGCGGGGGTCAGGGGGAGACCCAGTACTTC	CASSVGLSSGGQGETQYF
TRBV25-1	TRBJ1-6	-	13	-	TGTGCCAGCAGTGAATTAATAAATTCACCCCTCCACTTT	CASSELINSPLHF
TRBV27	TRBJ2-1	-	10	-	TGTGCCATTGGGAGGAACGAGCAGTTCTTC	CAIGRNEQFF
TRBV15	TRBJ2-1	-	13	-	TGTGCCACCAGCATACAGGTCTACAATGAGCAGTTCTTC	CATSIQVYNEQFF
TRBV6-1	TRBJ2-7	TRBD2	13	once	TGTGCCAGCAGTGGAGGACTAGCCTACGAGCAGTACTTC	CASSGGLAYEQYF
TRBV15	TRBJ1-4	-	17	-	TGTGCCACCAGCAGAGACGCTCGGACAGCAACTAATGAAAAACTGTTTTTT	CATSRDARTATNEKLFF
TRBV4-1	TRBJ1-2	-	14	-	TGCGCCAGCAGCCCCTATGGGGGGGTGAATGGCTACACCTTC	CASSPYGGVNGYTF
TRBV30	TRBJ2-7	TRBD2	13	-	TGTGCCTGGAGTCTAGCGGGAGAATACGAGCAGTACTTC	CAWSLAGEYEQYF
TRBV28	TRBJ2-7	-	15	-	TGTGCCAGCACCTTGGGGGCTTCTAGCTCCTACGAGCAGTACTTC	CASTLGASSSYEQYF
TRBV9	TRBJ2-1	-	14	-	TGTGCCAGCAGCGTAGAGTACAACTACAATGAGCAGTTCTTC	CASSVEYNYNEQFF
TRBV30	TRBJ2-1	-	11	few	TGTGCCGGAGGGGCCCACAATGAGCAGTTCTTC	CAGGAHNEQFF
TRBV18	TRBJ1-1	-	12	once	TGTGCCAGCTCACCGATCCAGGGGGAAGCTTTCTTT	CASSPIQGEAFF
TRBV13	TRBJ2-7	TRBD2	15	-	TGTGCCAGCAGCGAAAGCGGGGGCCCGACACGCGAGCAGTACTTC	CASSESGGPTREQYF
TRBV7-8	TRBJ2-2	-	15	-	TGTGCCAGCAGCTTAGTGCAGGGTCCTAGCGGGGAGCTGTTTTTT	CASSLVQGPSGELFF